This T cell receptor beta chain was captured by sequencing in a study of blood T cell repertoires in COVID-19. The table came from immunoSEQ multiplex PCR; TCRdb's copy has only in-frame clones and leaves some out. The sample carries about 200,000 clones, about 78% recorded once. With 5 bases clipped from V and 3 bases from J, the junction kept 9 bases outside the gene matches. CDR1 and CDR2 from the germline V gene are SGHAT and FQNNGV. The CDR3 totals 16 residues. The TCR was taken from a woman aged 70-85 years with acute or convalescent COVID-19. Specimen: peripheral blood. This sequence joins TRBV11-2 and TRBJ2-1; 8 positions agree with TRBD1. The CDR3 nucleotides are TGTGCCAGCAGCGCCACGACAGGGGCAAACTACAATGAGCAGTTCTTC. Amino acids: CASSATTGANYNEQFF. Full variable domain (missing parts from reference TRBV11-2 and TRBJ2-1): EAGVAQSPRYKIIEKRQSVAFWCNPISGHATLYWYQQILGQGPKLLIQFQNNGVVDDSQLPKDRFSAERLKGVDSTLKIQPAKLEDSAVYLCASSATTGANYNEQFFGPGTRLTVL.